Listed below are T cell receptor beta chains from one sample, sequenced in a study of cytomegalovirus exposure and HLA in healthy donors. Using immunoSEQ multiplex PCR, the repertoire was profiled, and TCRdb retains in-frame clones only, with some absent. The sample contains 190,000 or so clones, approximately 80% of which appear only once. Sequenced material: PBMCs. Receptor source: a boy aged 5-17 years in good health and CMV-seronegative. Both conserved end residues are part of each CDR3. The order of the fields is V gene, J gene, clone size, D gene, CDR3 DNA, CDR3 protein. A D gene is named only where the DNA matches it firmly. Clone size is not always given. Where it is, it says once, few, many or a class for expanded clones.

TRBV4-2	TRBJ2-1	-	TRBD2	TGTGCCAGCAGCCAAGATAAGCGGGGGGTTTACAATGAGCAGTTCTTC	CASSQDKRGVYNEQFF
TRBV6-6	TRBJ1-1	-	-	TGTGCCAGCAGGGAATTACGGGAGACTGAAGCTTTCTTT	CASRELRETEAFF
TRBV5-6	TRBJ1-2	once	-	TGTGCCAGCAGGGAGGGTCCAGGTATAGCTAACTATGGCTACACCTTC	CASREGPGIANYGYTF
TRBV2	TRBJ1-2	-	-	TGTGCCAGCAGAGGGGTATATGGCTACACCTTC	CASRGVYGYTF
TRBV7-3	TRBJ2-3	-	-	TGTGCCAGCAGCCCCCGTAGGTCCCCAAACACTAGCTTTGGTTCGGATACGCAGTATTTT	CASSPRRSPNTSFGSDTQYF
TRBV7-3	TRBJ2-1	-	TRBD2	TGTGCCAGCAGCCGGGGGGGCACCAATGAGCAGTTCTTC	CASSRGGTNEQFF
TRBV6-5	TRBJ1-2	-	TRBD1	TGTGCCAGCAGCCGGGACAGAGATGGCTACACCTTC	CASSRDRDGYTF
TRBV6-6	TRBJ2-5	-	TRBD1	TGTGCCAGCAGACAGGGGCAAGAGACCCAGTACTTC	CASRQGQETQYF
TRBV5-6	TRBJ2-7	-	-	TGTGCCAGCAGCTTGTACGAGCGCTACGAGCAGTACTTC	CASSLYERYEQYF
TRBV5-1	TRBJ1-3	-	-	TGCGCCAGCAGCTTGCAGGGTAACGGCCGCTCTGGAAACACCATATATTTT	CASSLQGNGRSGNTIYF
TRBV30	TRBJ1-2	-	-	TGTGCCTGGAGTGTACACGACTATGGCTACACCTTC	CAWSVHDYGYTF
TRBV5-1	TRBJ1-3	-	-	TGCGCCAGTACAGGACAGCCTGGAAACACCATATATTTT	CASTGQPGNTIYF
TRBV5-1	TRBJ2-7	few	-	TGCGCCAGCAGCTTGAGTACAGGCAGCTCCTACGAGCAGTACTTC	CASSLSTGSSYEQYF
TRBV27	TRBJ2-5	-	-	TGTGCCAGCAGTTCTCCAAGAGGGGAGACCCAGTACTTC	CASSSPRGETQYF
TRBV13	TRBJ2-1	-	TRBD2	TGTGCCAGCAGCTTTCAAGCGGGGGAGGATGAGCAGTTCTTC	CASSFQAGEDEQFF
TRBV19	TRBJ1-3	-	TRBD1	TGTGCCAGTAGCACCCAGGGGGTCGGTGGAAACACCATATATTTT	CASSTQGVGGNTIYF
TRBV18	TRBJ1-1	-	-	TGTGCCAGCTCACCCGGGACACTGTCGAACACTGAAGCTTTCTTT	CASSPGTLSNTEAFF
TRBV29-1	TRBJ1-1	-	TRBD1	TGCAGCGTTGGACAGGGAGCTTTCTTT	CSVGQGAFF
TRBV18	TRBJ1-5	-	TRBD1	TGTGCCAGCTCATCGACAGGGCCAATCTATAGCAATCAGCCCCAGCATTTT	CASSSTGPIYSNQPQHF
TRBV27	TRBJ2-3	-	TRBD2	TGTGCCAGCAGTTTTAGCGGGGCTAGCACAGATACGCAGTATTTT	CASSFSGASTDTQYF
TRBV27	TRBJ2-3	once	-	TGTGCCAGCAGTTTAGTCGGAGATACGCAGTATTTT	CASSLVGDTQYF
TRBV7-3	TRBJ2-7	few	TRBD1	TGTGCCAGCAGCTCGACAGGGGGCCCCTACGAGCAGTACTTC	CASSSTGGPYEQYF
TRBV19	TRBJ1-4	once	-	TGTGCCAGTAGTAAAAGAGACAGGTCAACTAATGAAAAACTGTTTTTT	CASSKRDRSTNEKLFF
TRBV6-1	TRBJ1-5	-	-	TGTGCCAGCAGTGAATTTGGGGCTTTTGGCAATCAGCCCCAGCATTTT	CASSEFGAFGNQPQHF
TRBV28	TRBJ2-1	-	-	TGTGCCAGCAGTGAACAGGGTTCTATAGATGAGCAGTTCTTC	CASSEQGSIDEQFF
TRBV15	TRBJ2-7	-	-	TGTGCCACCAGCAGAGACAGGGGAAAGGCCTGGACCTACGAGCAGTACTTC	CATSRDRGKAWTYEQYF
TRBV10-3	TRBJ2-2	-	TRBD2	TGTGCCATCAGTGAGTCGGCGACTAGCGGGAACCGCAGGGAGCTGTTTTTT	CAISESATSGNRRELFF
TRBV27	TRBJ2-2	few	-	TGTGCCAGCAGTTCGCAGGGCTCCGGGGAGCTGTTTTTT	CASSSQGSGELFF
TRBV25-1	TRBJ1-1	-	-	TGTGCCAGCAGTGCGGAATCCCGGAGCAGGGCTATGAACACTGAAGCTTTCTTT	CASSAESRSRAMNTEAFF
TRBV18	TRBJ2-2	-	-	TGTGCCAGCTCACGAATCACAGGAACCGGGGAGCTGTTTTTT	CASSRITGTGELFF
TRBV6-6	TRBJ1-1	once	TRBD1	TGTGCCAGCAGGGGTAGACAGGGAACTGAAGCTTTCTTT	CASRGRQGTEAFF
TRBV27	TRBJ2-7	-	TRBD1	TGTGCCAGCGCAATGGACAGGGTTGTGGGCGAGCAGTACTTC	CASAMDRVVGEQYF
TRBV10-3	TRBJ2-1	-	-	TGTGCCATCAGGATGGAGGGTATAAATGAGCAGTTCTTC	CAIRMEGINEQFF
TRBV27	TRBJ1-1	-	-	TGTGCCAGCAGTTCTTCTGGGGGGTCGGAAACTGAAGCTTTCTTT	CASSSSGGSETEAFF
TRBV11-1	TRBJ2-3	-	-	TGTGCCAGCAGCTTATCGGGAGCGGGTACGCAGTATTTT	CASSLSGAGTQYF
TRBV27	TRBJ1-3	-	-	TGTGCCAGCAGACCTAACAGCTCTGGAAACACCATATATTTT	CASRPNSSGNTIYF
TRBV7-9	TRBJ1-4	-	-	TGTGCCAGCAGCTTATCTGTCGGACAGATTAATGAAAAACTGTTTTTT	CASSLSVGQINEKLFF